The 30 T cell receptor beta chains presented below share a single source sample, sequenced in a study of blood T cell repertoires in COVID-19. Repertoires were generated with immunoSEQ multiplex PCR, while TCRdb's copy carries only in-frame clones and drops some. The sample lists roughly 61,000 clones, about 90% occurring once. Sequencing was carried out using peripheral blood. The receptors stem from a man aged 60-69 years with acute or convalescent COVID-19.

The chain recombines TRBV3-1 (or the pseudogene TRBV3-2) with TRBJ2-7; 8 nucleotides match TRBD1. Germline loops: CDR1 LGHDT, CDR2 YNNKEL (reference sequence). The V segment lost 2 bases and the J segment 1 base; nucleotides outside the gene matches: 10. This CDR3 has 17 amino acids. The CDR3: CASSQQRRTGSSYEQYF. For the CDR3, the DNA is TGTGCCAGCAGCCAACAAAGGCGGACAGGGAGTTCCTACGAGCAGTACTTC.

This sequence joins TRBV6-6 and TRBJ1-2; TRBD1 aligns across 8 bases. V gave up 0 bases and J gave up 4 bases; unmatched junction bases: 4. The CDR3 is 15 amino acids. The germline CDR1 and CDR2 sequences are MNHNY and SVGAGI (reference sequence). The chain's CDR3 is CASSYSTGTGYGYTF. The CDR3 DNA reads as TGTGCCAGCAGTTACTCAACGGGGACAGGCTATGGCTACACCTTC.

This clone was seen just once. For the CDR3, the DNA is TGTGCCTGGACACCGGACAGTCTGGGTCGAGAGACCCAGTACTTC. It yields the protein CAWTPDSLGRETQYF. This chain links TRBV30 with TRBJ2-5; a possible D gene is TRBD1 (6 bases). Germline CDR1 and CDR2: GTSNPN and SVGIG (reference sequence). Trimming left V 4 bases short and J 4 bases short, with 19 bases between. The CDR3 runs to 15 residues.

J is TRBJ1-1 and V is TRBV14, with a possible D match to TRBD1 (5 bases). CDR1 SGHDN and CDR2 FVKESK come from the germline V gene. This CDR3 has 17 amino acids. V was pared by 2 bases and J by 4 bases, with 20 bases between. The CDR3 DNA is TGTGCCAGCAGCCAATGGTTTCTAGGGGAAATGAGCACTGAAGCTTTCTTT. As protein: CASSQWFLGEMSTEAFF.

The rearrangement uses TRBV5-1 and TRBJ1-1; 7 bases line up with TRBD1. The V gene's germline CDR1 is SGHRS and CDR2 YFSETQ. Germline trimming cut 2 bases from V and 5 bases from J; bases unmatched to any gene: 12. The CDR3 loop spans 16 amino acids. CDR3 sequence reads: CASSLQSQGSRTEAFF. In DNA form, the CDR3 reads TGCGCCAGCAGCTTACAATCACAGGGGAGTCGGACTGAAGCTTTCTTT.

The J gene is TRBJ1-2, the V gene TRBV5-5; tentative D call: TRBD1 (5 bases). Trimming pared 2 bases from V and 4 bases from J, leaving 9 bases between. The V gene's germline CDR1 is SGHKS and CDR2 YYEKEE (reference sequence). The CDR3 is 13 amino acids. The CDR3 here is CASSFDSLYGYTF. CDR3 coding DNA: TGTGCCAGCAGCTTTGACAGCCTCTATGGCTACACCTTC.

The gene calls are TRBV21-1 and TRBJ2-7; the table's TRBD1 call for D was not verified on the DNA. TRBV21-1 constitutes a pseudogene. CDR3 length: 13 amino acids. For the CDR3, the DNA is TGTGCCAGCAGCACCGACAAAGCCTACGAGCAGTACTTC. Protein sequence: CASSTDKAYEQYF.

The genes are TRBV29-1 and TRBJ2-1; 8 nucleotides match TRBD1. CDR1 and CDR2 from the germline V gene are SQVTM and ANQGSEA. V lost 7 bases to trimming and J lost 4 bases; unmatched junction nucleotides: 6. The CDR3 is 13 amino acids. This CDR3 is CSGERDRYNEQFF. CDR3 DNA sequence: TGCAGCGGGGAGAGGGACAGGTACAATGAGCAGTTCTTC.

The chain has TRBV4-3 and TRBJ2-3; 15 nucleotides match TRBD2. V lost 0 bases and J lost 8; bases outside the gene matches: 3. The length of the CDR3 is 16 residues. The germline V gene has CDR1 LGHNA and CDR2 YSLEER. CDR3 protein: CASSQDRTSGGGTQYF. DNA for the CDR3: TGCGCCAGCAGCCAAGATCGGACTAGCGGGGGGGGTACGCAGTATTTT.

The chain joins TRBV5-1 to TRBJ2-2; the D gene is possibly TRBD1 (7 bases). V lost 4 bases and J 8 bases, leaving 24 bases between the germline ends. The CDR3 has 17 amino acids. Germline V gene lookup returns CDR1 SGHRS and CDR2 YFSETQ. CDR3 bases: TGCGCCAGCAGCCAGGGGGGAAACGGGCCACCCTCGGGGGAGCTGTTTTTT. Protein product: CASSQGGNGPPSGELFF.

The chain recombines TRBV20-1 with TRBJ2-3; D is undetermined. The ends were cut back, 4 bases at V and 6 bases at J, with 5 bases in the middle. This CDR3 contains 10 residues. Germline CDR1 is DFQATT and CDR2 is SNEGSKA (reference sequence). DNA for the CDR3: TGCAGTGCTATACAGGATACGCAGTATTTT. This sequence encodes CSAIQDTQYF.

DNA of the CDR3: TGTGCCACCCGACTCAGTGGGAGCTCCTACGAGCAGTACTTC. This gives the protein CATRLSGSSYEQYF. The chain has TRBV28 and TRBJ2-7; a weak D match, TRBD2 (5 bases). The CDR3 runs to 14 residues. With 10 bases removed from V and 0 bases from J, the gap between germline ends came to 16 bases. The V gene's germline CDR1 is MDHEN and CDR2 SYDVKM.

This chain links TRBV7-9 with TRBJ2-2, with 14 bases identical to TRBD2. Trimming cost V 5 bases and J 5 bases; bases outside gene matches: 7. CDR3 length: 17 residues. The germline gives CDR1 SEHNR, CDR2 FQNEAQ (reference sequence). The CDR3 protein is CASSPGTSGRRTGELFF. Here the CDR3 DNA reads TGTGCCAGCAGCCCCGGGACTAGCGGGAGAAGGACCGGGGAGCTGTTTTTT.

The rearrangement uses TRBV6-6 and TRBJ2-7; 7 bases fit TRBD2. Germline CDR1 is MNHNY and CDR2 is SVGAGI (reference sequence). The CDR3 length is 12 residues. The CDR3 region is CAGGSSSYEQYF. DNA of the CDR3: TGTGCGGGGGGGTCTAGCTCCTACGAGCAGTACTTC.

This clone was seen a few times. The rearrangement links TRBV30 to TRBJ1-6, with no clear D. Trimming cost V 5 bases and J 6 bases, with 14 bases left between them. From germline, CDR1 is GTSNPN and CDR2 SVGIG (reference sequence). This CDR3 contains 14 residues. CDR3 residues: CAWCKRQSNSPLHF. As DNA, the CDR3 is TGTGCCTGGTGCAAGCGTCAATCTAATTCACCCCTCCACTTT.

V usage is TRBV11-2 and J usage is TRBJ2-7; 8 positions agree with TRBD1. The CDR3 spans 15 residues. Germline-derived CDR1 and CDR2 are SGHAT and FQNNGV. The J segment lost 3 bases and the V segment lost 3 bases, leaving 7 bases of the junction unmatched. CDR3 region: CASSLAPGQDYEQYF. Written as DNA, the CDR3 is TGTGCCAGCAGCTTGGCGCCGGGACAGGACTACGAGCAGTACTTC.

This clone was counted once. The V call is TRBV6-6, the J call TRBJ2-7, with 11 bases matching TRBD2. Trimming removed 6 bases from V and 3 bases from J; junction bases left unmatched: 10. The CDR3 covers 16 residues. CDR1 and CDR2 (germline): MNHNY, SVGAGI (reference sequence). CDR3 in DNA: TGTGCCAGCAGACAGGGCTCCGGGACTAGCGGCTACGAGCAGTACTTC. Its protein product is CASRQGSGTSGYEQYF.

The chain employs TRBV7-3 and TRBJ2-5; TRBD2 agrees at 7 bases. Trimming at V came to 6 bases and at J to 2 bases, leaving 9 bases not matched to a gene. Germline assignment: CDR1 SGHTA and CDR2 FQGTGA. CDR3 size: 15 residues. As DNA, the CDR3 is TGTGCCAGCAGTTACAGCGGGGACCAACAAGAGACCCAGTACTTC. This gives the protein CASSYSGDQQETQYF.

The CDR3 loop is CASTTGTGMNSPLHF. The CDR3 DNA sequence: TGTGCCAGCACAACCGGGACAGGGATGAATTCACCCCTCCACTTT. This rearrangement joins TRBV28 to TRBJ1-6; 9 nucleotides agree with TRBD1. The CDR3 is 15 residues long. In germline, CDR1 is MDHEN, CDR2 SYDVKM. V trimming: 7 bases; J trimming: 7 bases; junction bases outside the gene matches: 8.

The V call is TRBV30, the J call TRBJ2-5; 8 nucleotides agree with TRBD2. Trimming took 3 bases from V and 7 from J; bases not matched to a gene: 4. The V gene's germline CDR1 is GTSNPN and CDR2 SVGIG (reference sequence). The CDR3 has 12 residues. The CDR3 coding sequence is TGTGCCTGGAGCACCGGGGGGGCGACCCAGTACTTC. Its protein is CAWSTGGATQYF. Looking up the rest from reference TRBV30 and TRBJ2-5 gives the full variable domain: SQTIHQWPATLVQPVGSPLSLECTVEGTSNPNLYWYRQAAGRGLQLLFYSVGIGQISSEVPQNLSASRPQDRQFILSSKKLLLSDSGFYLCAWSTGGATQYFGPGTRLLVL.

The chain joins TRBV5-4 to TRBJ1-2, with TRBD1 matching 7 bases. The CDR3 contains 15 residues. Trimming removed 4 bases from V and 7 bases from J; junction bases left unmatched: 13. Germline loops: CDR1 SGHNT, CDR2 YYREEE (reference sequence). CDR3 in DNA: TGTGCCAGCAGCCTGCCTCGCAGGGGGGTGGTTGGCTACACCTTC. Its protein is CASSLPRRGVVGYTF.

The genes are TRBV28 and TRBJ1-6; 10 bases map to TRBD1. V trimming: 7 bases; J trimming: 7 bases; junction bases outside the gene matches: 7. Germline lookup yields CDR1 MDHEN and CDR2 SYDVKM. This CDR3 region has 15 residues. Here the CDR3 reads CASTIPGQGNSPLHF. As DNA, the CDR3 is TGTGCCAGCACTATTCCGGGACAGGGGAATTCACCCCTCCACTTT.

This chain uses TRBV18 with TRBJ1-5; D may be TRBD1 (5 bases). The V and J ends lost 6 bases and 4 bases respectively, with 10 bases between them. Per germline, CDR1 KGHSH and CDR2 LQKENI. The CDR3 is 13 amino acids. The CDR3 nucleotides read TGTGCCAGCTCCACACAGGAGAATCAGCCCCAGCATTTT. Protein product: CASSTQENQPQHF.

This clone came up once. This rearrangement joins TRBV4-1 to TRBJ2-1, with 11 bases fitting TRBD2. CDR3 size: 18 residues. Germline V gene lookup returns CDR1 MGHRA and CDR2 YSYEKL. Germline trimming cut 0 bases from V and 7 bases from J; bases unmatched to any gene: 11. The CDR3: CASSQEEIAGGPSNEQFF. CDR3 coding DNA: TGCGCCAGCAGCCAAGAAGAAATAGCGGGAGGGCCCTCGAATGAGCAGTTCTTC.

In nucleotides, the CDR3 is TGTGCCAGCAGCCAATCAGTTAACTATGGCTACACCTTC. This translates into CASSQSVNYGYTF. The chain recombines TRBV14 with TRBJ1-2, with D unresolved. Germline loops: CDR1 SGHDN, CDR2 FVKESK. Between the trimmed V and J ends, which lost 2 bases and 1 base, there was a span of 5 bases. The length of the CDR3 is 13 residues.

In DNA form, the CDR3 reads TGTGCCAGCAGGCCAGCTGGAAACACCATATATTTT. Protein: CASRPAGNTIYF. The chain joins TRBV6-5 to TRBJ1-3; D unclear. The germline CDR1 and CDR2 sequences are MNHEY and SVGAGI. V dropped 6 bases and J dropped 2 bases, with 5 bases sitting between them. This CDR3 has 12 amino acids.

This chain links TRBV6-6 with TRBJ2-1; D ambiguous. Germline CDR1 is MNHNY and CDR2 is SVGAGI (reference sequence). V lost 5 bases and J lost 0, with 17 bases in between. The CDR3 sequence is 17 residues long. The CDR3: CASSPYFTTPSYNEQFF. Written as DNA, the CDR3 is TGTGCCAGCAGTCCCTATTTTACCACTCCCTCCTACAATGAGCAGTTCTTC.

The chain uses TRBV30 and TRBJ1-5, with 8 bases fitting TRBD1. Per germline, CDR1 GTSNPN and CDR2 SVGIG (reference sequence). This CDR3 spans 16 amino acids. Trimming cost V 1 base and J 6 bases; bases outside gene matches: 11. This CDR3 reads CAWSAQGGAGSQPQHF. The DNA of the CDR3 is TGTGCCTGGAGTGCACAGGGGGGTGCTGGTAGTCAGCCCCAGCATTTT.

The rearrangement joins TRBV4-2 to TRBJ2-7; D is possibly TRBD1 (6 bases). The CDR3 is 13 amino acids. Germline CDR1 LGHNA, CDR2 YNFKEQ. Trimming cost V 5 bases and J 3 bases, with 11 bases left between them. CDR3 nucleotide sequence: TGTGCCAGCAGCTCGGGACAATACTACGAGCAGTACTTC. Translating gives CASSSGQYYEQYF.

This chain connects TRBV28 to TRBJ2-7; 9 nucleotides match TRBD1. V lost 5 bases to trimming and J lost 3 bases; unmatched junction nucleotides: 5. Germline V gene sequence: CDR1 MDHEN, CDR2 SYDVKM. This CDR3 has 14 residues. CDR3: CASSKQGAIYEQYF. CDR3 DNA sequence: TGTGCCAGCAGTAAACAGGGGGCGATCTACGAGCAGTACTTC.